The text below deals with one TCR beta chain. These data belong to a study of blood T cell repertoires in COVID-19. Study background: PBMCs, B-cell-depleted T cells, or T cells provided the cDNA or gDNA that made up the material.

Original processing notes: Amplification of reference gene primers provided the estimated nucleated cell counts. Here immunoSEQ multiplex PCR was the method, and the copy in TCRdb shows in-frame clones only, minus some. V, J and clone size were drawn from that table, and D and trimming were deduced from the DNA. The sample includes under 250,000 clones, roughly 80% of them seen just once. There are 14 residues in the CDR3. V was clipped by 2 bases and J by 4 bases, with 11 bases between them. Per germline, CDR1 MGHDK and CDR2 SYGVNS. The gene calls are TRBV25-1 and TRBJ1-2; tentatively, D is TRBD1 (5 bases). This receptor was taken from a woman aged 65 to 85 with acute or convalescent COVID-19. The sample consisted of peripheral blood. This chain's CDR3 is CASSEGSRVYGYTF. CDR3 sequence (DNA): TGTGCCAGCAGTGAAGGTAGCAGGGTCTATGGCTACACCTTC.